This T cell receptor beta chain is from a study of T and B cells in COVID-19 patients. Study information: Peripheral blood came from COVID-19 patients with active infection or after recovery. The recovered patients had mostly mild to moderate COVID-19 with outpatient management. Median age was 34 years in the recovered cohort and 67 years in the active-infection cohort.

TRB rearrangements were amplified by multiplex PCR with BIOMED2 TRB-A/B primers. MiXCR, applied by TCRdb to the multiplex PCR reads, yields one record per CDR3 protein. This sample has fewer than 25,000 distinct CDR3 sequences, with approximately 29% found just once. Blood genomic DNA input for TRB amplification was 250-500 ng. This sequence originates from a human donor who had recovered from COVID-19. Sample: blood.

Here the CDR3 DNA reads TGTGCCATCAGTGGGAAACAGGGTTCGGTTGGCAATGAGCAGTTCTTC. Amino acids: CAISGKQGSVGNEQFF. This chain connects TRBV10-3 to TRBJ2-1; tentative D call: TRBD1 (6 bases). CDR1 is ENHRY, CDR2 SYGVKD, per germline. The length of the CDR3 is 16 residues. Trimming removed 4 bases at V and 6 bases at J, with 19 bases between.